Presented here are 18 T cell receptor beta chains from one specimen sequenced in a study of T cells in Graves' hyperthyroidism and ophthalmopathy. Researchers amplified the TCR beta CDR3 regions from RNA transcripts. First-round RT-PCR with HTBI primers amplified the TCR CDR3 region. Each CDR3 protein is one row after TCRdb ran MiXCR on the multiplex PCR reads. The sample lists about 600,000 distinct CDR3 sequences; approximately 15% were seen once. The material sequenced was blood. The receptors originated from a woman aged 18-30 years with Graves' ophthalmopathy.

To note about this clonotype: Being one base from a much bigger clone, this may be a read error. The chain recombines TRBV7-3 with TRBJ2-3; 9 bases align to TRBD1. Germline V CDR1 and CDR2: SGHTA, FQGTGA. This CDR3 contains 13 residues. CDR3 bases: TGTGCCAGCAGCTGGGACAGGGACGATACGCGGTATTTT. Its protein product is CASSWDRDDTRYF. Complete variable domain (other parts from reference TRBV7-3 and TRBJ2-3): GAGVSQTPSNKVTEKGKYVELRCDPISGHTALYWYRQSLGQGPEFLIYFQGTGAADDSGLPNDRFFAVRPEGSVSTLKIQRTERGDSAVYLCASSWDRDDTRYFGPGTRLTVL.

This clonotype was counted ten times or more. The V call is TRBV20-1, the J call TRBJ2-3; 7 positions agree with TRBD2. Germline values: CDR1 DFQATT, CDR2 SNEGSKA (reference sequence). This CDR3 is built from 16 residues. The J segment lost 2 bases and the V segment lost 5 bases, leaving 13 bases of the junction unmatched. CDR3 sequence reads: CSARGGASGTTDTQYF. The CDR3 DNA follows: TGCAGTGCTCGGGGAGGAGCTAGCGGTACCACAGATACGCAGTATTTT.

This clonotype was counted at least ten times. For the CDR3, the DNA is TGTGCCAGCAGCCTCAGGGTTAAGGTGGAAAAACTGTTTTTT. Protein: CASSLRVKVEKLFF. This sequence joins TRBV2 and TRBJ1-4, with D maybe TRBD1 (5 bases). The ends were cut back, 6 bases at V and 8 bases at J, with 16 bases in the middle. The CDR3 runs 14 residues. The germline V gene encodes CDR1 SNHLY and CDR2 FYNNEI. Supplemented by reference TRBV2 and TRBJ1-4, the full variable domain reads EPEVTQTPSHQVTQMGQEVILRCVPISNHLYFYWYRQILGQKVEFLVSFYNNEISEKSEIFDDQFSVERPDGSNFTLKIRSTKLEDSAMYFCASSLRVKVEKLFFGSGTQLSVL.

The CDR3 DNA reads TGTGCCAGCAGTCCCAGGCCCGGGGCTGGGGCCAACGTCCTGACTTTC. This codes for CASSPRPGAGANVLTF. The chain uses TRBV28 and TRBJ2-6, with TRBD2 as a possible D gene (5 bases). V was cut by 5 bases and J by 2 bases, with 13 bases left in between. The germline V gene has CDR1 MDHEN and CDR2 SYDVKM. The CDR3 is made up of 16 amino acids.

This clonotype was detected ten times or more. V usage is TRBV5-4 and J usage is TRBJ2-1, with 11 bases that match TRBD2. The CDR3 is 15 amino acids. Germline CDR1 is SGHNT and CDR2 is YYREEE (reference sequence). V gave up 6 bases and J gave up 9 bases; unmatched junction bases: 11. CDR3 amino acids: CASTSTLAGGSEQFF. CDR3 nucleotide sequence: TGTGCCAGCACCTCGACGCTAGCGGGAGGTAGTGAGCAGTTCTTC.

This clonotype was picked up many times. V gene TRBV28 combines with J gene TRBJ2-2; either TRBD1 or TRBD2 may supply D (6 bases each). CDR1 is MDHEN, CDR2 SYDVKM, per germline. The V end was cut by 3 bases, the J end by 6 bases, with 14 bases between. This CDR3 has 15 amino acids. The chain's CDR3 is CASSFSGALPGELFF. The CDR3 region has the DNA TGTGCCAGCAGTTTCTCGGGGGCTCTCCCCGGGGAGCTGTTTTTT.

This clonotype was recorded a few times. The rearrangement joins TRBV19 to TRBJ2-2; D unresolved. The CDR3 loop spans 16 amino acids. V was shortened by 5 bases and J by 2 bases, with 15 bases between the two germline ends. CDR1 is LNHDA and CDR2 is SQIVND in the germline V gene (reference sequence). The CDR3 loop is CASSQERHLNTGELFF. The DNA of the CDR3 is TGTGCCAGTAGTCAGGAGCGACACCTAAACACCGGGGAGCTGTTTTTT.

The gene calls are TRBV4-1 and TRBJ1-2; D might be TRBD1 (5 bases). V lost 2 bases to trimming and J lost 2 bases, with 18 bases between them. CDR1 and CDR2 from the germline V gene are MGHRA and YSYEKL. This CDR3 comprises 17 residues. DNA for the CDR3: TGCGCCAGCAGCCAATCTCAGCGGGGCCACTGGAACTATGGCTACACCTTC. Encoded protein: CASSQSQRGHWNYGYTF.

This clonotype occurred many times. This rearrangement joins TRBV7-2 to TRBJ2-1; no clear D. Trimming removed 3 bases from V and 9 bases from J, with 12 bases in between. This CDR3 region has 13 residues. From germline, CDR1 is SGHTA and CDR2 FQGNSA. The CDR3 region is CASSFSWAAEQFF. CDR3 nucleotides: TGTGCCAGCAGCTTCAGCTGGGCAGCTGAGCAGTTCTTC.

This clonotype was observed many times. The chain uses TRBV11-3 and TRBJ1-4; D gene uncertain. The CDR3 sequence is 13 residues long. V gave up 5 bases and J gave up 3 bases, with 7 bases separating them. In germline, CDR1 is SGHNT, CDR2 YENEEA. CDR3 DNA sequence: TGTGCCAGCAGCCGGGCAGCTAATGAAAAACTGTTTTTT. The encoded protein is CASSRAANEKLFF.

Ten or more counts support this clonotype. V is TRBV5-6 and J is TRBJ2-1; D uncertain. Deletions cut 2 bases from V and 0 bases from J, with 9 bases between. The CDR3 sequence is 15 residues long. Germline V CDR1 and CDR2: SGHDT, YYEEEE. CDR3 loop: CASSLDISSYNEQFF. The CDR3, as DNA: TGTGCCAGCAGCTTAGACATTAGCTCCTACAATGAGCAGTTCTTC.

This clonotype was seen at least ten times. The V gene is TRBV6-1, the J gene TRBJ1-5; D gene uncertain. CDR3 length equals 14 residues. Trimming left V 5 bases short and J 6 bases short, with 14 bases between. Germline loops: CDR1 MNHNS, CDR2 SASEGT. Here the CDR3 DNA reads TGTGCCAGCAGTAACAGAAGGTTAGGTCAGCCCCAGCATTTT. Residues: CASSNRRLGQPQHF.

The chain has TRBV7-9 and TRBJ1-4; D remains ambiguous. The CDR3 extends over 17 amino acids. Germline V gene data show CDR1 as SEHNR and CDR2 as FQNEAQ (reference sequence). Trimming took off 3 bases at V and 0 bases at J, with 14 bases between the two ends. CDR3: CASSFSVDGATNEKLFF. The DNA of the CDR3 is TGTGCCAGCAGCTTTTCGGTCGATGGGGCAACTAATGAAAAACTGTTTTTT.

This clonotype was recorded at least ten times. The chain combines TRBV3-1 with TRBJ1-1, with 8 bases lining up with TRBD1. After removal of 0 bases from V and 3 bases from J, the junction contained 9 bases not matched to a gene. This CDR3 has 17 amino acids. From germline, CDR1 is LGHDT and CDR2 YNNKEL (reference sequence). The CDR3 loop reads CASSQDYGTGLDTEAFF. The CDR3 region has the DNA TGTGCCAGCAGCCAAGACTATGGGACAGGCCTAGACACTGAAGCTTTCTTT.

This clonotype was detected a few times. V and J are TRBV12-5 and TRBJ2-3; 9 bases are a match to TRBD1. Germline V CDR1 and CDR2: LGHNT, FRNRAP. The CDR3 is 17 amino acids. V shed 3 bases, J shed 4 bases, and the junction held 11 bases outside the gene matches. This CDR3 reads CASGFPRGQGGADTQYF. In DNA, the CDR3 is TGTGCTAGTGGTTTCCCGAGGGGACAGGGAGGGGCAGATACGCAGTATTTT.

Ten or more counts support this clonotype. The chain recombines TRBV7-2 with TRBJ1-5; D is unresolved. Germline CDR1 SGHTA, CDR2 FQGNSA. CDR3 length: 14 residues. V was cut by 5 bases and J by 5 bases, with 13 bases left in between. CDR3 in DNA: TGTGCCAGCAGCCCGGGGATCCCCCATCAGCCCCAGCATTTT. Its translation is CASSPGIPHQPQHF.

This clonotype was observed many times. J is TRBJ1-2 and V is TRBV6-5; the D is unclear. The CDR3 runs to 12 residues. Germline loops: CDR1 MNHEY, CDR2 SVGAGI. Trimming removed 2 bases at V and 8 bases at J, with 9 bases between. CDR3 in amino acids: CASSYRKGGYTF. The CDR3 bases are TGTGCCAGCAGTTACCGGAAAGGCGGCTACACCTTC.

This clonotype was observed at least ten times. This rearrangement joins TRBV6-1 to TRBJ1-5, with a tentative D call TRBD1 (5 bases). CDR1 and CDR2 from the germline V gene are MNHNS and SASEGT. The CDR3 runs 14 residues. V was clipped by 9 bases and J by 5 bases, with 17 bases between them. This chain's CDR3 is CARWPRSGDQPQHF. CDR3 sequence (DNA): TGTGCCAGGTGGCCGAGGTCGGGGGATCAGCCCCAGCATTTT.